This T cell receptor beta chain was identified in a study of radiotherapy plus CTLA-4 blockade in lung cancer. In the study overall: The study recorded objective responses in 18% of patients and disease control in 31%. Study-wide findings and caveats: In blood, TCR clones derived from the tumor expanded after radiotherapy plus ipilimumab. Strongest reported response predictors: early blood clone changes and post-radiation interferon-beta.

Focal radiation and CTLA-4 blockade (ipilimumab) were tested in chemo-refractory metastatic non-small-cell lung cancer patients. Trimming removed 9 bases from V and 2 bases from J; junction bases left unmatched: 3. Germline loops: CDR1 ENHRY, CDR2 SYGVKD. The CDR3 is 13 amino acids. The table lists this clone with a few counts. Its antigen remains unidentified. Repertoires were generated with immunoSEQ multiplex PCR, while TCRdb's copy carries only in-frame clones and drops some. The sample holds about 70,000 clones; 65% to 85% are singletons and the top ten take approximately 15%. The sample here was peripheral blood, taken from a patient treated with radiotherapy plus ipilimumab. This chain connects TRBV10-3 to TRBJ2-5, with TRBD2 matching 10 bases. The clonotype originates from a human donor with non-small cell lung cancer whose response to radiotherapy plus ipilimumab could not be evaluated. Some clones in this sample may be carry-over from other donors' samples. As DNA, the CDR3 is TGTGCCATTGGGACTAGCGAACAAGAGACCCAGTACTTC. It yields the protein CAIGTSEQETQYF.